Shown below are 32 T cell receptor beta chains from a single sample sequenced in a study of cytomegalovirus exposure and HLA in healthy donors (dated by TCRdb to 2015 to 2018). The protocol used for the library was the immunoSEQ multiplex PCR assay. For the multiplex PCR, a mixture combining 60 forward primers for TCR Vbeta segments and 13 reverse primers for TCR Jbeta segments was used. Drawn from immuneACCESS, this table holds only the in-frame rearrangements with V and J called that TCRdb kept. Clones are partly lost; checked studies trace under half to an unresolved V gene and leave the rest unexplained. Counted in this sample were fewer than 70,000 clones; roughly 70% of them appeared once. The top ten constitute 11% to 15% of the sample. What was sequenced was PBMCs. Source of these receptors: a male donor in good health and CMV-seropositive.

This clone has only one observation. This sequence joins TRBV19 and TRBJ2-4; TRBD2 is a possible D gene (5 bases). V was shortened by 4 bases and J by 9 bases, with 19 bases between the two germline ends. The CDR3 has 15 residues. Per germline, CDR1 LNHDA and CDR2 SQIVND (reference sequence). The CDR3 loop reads CASSNPRVEGGIQYF. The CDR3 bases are TGTGCCAGTAGTAACCCTCGGGTAGAGGGCGGCATTCAGTACTTC.

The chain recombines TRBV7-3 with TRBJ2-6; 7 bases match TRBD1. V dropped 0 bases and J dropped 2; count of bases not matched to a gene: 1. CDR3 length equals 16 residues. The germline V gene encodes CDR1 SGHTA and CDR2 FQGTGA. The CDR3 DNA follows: TGTGCCAGCAGCTTAACAGGGGGCGCTGGGGCCAACGTCCTGACTTTC. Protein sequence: CASSLTGGAGANVLTF. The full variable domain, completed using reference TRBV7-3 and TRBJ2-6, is GAGVSQTPSNKVTEKGKYVELRCDPISGHTALYWYRQSLGQGPEFLIYFQGTGAADDSGLPNDRFFAVRPEGSVSTLKIQRTERGDSAVYLCASSLTGGAGANVLTFGAGSRLTVL.

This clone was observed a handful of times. Here the CDR3 DNA reads TGTGCCAGCAGCTTGGAACTAGCCGACACAGATACGCAGTATTTT. Its protein is CASSLELADTDTQYF. This rearrangement joins TRBV7-2 to TRBJ2-3; a possible D gene is TRBD2 (6 bases). This CDR3 spans 15 amino acids. From germline, CDR1 is SGHTA and CDR2 FQGNSA. V lost 3 bases to trimming and J lost 2 bases, with 12 bases between them.

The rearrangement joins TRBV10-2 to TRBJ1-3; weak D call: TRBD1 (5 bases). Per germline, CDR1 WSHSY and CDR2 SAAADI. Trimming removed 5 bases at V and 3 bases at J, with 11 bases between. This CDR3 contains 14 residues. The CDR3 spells CASSQGLGGNTIYF. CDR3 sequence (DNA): TGCGCCAGCAGTCAGGGATTAGGTGGAAACACCATATATTTT.

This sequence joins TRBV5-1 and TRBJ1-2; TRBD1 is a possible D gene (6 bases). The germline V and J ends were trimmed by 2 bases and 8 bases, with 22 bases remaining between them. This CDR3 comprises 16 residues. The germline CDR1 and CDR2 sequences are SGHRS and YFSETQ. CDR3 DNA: TGCGCCAGCAGCTTTATGGGAACAGGGCCCCCTTGGGGCTACACCTTC. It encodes CASSFMGTGPPWGYTF.

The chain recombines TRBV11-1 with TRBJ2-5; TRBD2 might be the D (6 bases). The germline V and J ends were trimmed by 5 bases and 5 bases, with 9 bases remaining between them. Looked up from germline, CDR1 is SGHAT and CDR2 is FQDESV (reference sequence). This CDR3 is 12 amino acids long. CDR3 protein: CASSGGGETQYF. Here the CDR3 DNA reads TGTGCCAGCAGCGGAGGAGGGGAGACCCAGTACTTC.

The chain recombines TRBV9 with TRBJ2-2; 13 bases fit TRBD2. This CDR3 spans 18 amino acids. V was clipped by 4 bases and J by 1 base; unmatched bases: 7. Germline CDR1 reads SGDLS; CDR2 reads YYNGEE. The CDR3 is CASSTRTSGSLNTGELFF. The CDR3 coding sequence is TGTGCCAGCAGCACCCGGACTAGCGGGAGTCTGAACACCGGGGAGCTGTTTTTT.

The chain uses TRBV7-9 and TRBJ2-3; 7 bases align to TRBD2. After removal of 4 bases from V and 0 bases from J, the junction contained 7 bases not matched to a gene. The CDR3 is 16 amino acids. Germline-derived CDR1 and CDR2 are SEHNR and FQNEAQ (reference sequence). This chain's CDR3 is CASSSVASGSTDTQYF. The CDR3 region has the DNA TGTGCCAGCAGCTCTGTGGCTAGCGGTAGCACAGATACGCAGTATTTT.

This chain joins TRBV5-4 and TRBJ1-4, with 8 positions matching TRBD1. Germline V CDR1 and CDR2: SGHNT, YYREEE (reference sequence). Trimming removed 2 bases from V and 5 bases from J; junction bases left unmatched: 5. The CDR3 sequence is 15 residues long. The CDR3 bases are TGTGCCAGCAGCTTAGGACAGGGTACAAATGAAAAACTGTTTTTT. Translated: CASSLGQGTNEKLFF.

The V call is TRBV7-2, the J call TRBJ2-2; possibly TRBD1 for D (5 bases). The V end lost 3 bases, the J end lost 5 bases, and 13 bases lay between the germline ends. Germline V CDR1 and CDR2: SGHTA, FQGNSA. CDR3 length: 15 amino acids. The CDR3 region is CASSFSNRPTGELFF. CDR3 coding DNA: TGTGCCAGCAGCTTCAGTAACAGGCCAACCGGGGAGCTGTTTTTT.

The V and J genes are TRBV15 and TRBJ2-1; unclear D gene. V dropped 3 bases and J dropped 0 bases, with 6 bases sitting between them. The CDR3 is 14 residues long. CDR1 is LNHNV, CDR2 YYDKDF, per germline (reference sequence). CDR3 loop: CATSRSSSYNEQFF. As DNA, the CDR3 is TGTGCCACCAGCAGGTCCAGCTCCTACAATGAGCAGTTCTTC.

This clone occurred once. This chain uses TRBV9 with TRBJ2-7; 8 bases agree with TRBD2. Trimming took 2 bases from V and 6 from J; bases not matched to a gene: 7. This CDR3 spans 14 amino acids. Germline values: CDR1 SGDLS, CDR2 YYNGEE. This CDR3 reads CASSVSRGGAEQYF. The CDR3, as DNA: TGTGCCAGCAGCGTTTCCCGGGGGGGGGCCGAGCAGTACTTC.

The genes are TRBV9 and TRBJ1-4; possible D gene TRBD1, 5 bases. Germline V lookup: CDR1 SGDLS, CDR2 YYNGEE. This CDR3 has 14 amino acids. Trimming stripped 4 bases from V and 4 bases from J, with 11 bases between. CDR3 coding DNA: TGTGCCAGCAGCCCTCCGGACAATAATGAAAAACTGTTTTTT. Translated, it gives CASSPPDNNEKLFF.

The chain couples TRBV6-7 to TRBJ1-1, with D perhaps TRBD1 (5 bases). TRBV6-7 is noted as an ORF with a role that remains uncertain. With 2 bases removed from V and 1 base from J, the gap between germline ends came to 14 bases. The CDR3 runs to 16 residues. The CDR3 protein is CASSYHRWDWNTEAFF. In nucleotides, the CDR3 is TGTGCCAGCAGTTACCATCGATGGGACTGGAACACTGAAGCTTTCTTT.

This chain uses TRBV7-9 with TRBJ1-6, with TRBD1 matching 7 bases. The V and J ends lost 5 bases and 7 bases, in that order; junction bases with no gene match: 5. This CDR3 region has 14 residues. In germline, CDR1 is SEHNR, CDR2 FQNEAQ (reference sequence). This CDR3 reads CASSPGQNNSPLHF. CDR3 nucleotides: TGTGCCAGCAGCCCGGGACAGAACAATTCACCCCTCCACTTT.

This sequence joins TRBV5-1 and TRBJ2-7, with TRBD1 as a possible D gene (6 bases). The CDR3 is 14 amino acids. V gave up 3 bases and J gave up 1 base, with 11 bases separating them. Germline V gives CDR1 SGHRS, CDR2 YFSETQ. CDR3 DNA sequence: TGCGCCAGCAGCTATCCGGGACAATCCTACGAGCAGTACTTC. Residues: CASSYPGQSYEQYF.

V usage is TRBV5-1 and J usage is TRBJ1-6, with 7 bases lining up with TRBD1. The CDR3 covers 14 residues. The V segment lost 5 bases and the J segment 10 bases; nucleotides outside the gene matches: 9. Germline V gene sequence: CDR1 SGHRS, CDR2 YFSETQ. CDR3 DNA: TGCGCCAGCAGTAGGGGACAGAAGGAATCACCCCTCCACTTT. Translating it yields CASSRGQKESPLHF.

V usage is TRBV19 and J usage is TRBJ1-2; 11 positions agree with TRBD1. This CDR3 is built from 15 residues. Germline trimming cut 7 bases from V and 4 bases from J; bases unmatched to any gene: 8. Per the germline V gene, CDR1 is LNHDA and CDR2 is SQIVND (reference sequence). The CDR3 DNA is TGTGCCAGTACTCCATGGACAGGGGGCTCCTATGGCTACACCTTC. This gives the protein CASTPWTGGSYGYTF. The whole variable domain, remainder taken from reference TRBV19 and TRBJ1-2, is DGGITQSPKYLFRKEGQNVTLSCEQNLNHDAMYWYRQDPGQGLRLIYYSQIVNDFQKGDIAEGYSVSREKKESFPLTVTSAQKNPTAFYLCASTPWTGGSYGYTFGSGTRLTVV.

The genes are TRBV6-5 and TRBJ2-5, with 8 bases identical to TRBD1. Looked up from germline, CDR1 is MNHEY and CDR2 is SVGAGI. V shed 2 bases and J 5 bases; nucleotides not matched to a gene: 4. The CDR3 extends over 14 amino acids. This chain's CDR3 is CASSYQGAGETQYF. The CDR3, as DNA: TGTGCCAGCAGTTACCAGGGGGCTGGGGAGACCCAGTACTTC.

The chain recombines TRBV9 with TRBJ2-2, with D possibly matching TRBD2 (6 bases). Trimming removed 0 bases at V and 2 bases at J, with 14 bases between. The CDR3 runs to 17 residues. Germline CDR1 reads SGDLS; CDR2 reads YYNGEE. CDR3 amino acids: CASSVGFREQNTGELFF. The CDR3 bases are TGTGCCAGCAGCGTAGGTTTCCGGGAGCAAAACACCGGGGAGCTGTTTTTT. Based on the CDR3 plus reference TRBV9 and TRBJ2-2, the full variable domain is DSGVTQTPKHLITATGQRVTLRCSPRSGDLSVYWYQQSLDQGLQFLIQYYNGEERAKGNILERFSAQQFPDLHSELNLSSLELGDSALYFCASSVGFREQNTGELFFGEGSRLTVL.

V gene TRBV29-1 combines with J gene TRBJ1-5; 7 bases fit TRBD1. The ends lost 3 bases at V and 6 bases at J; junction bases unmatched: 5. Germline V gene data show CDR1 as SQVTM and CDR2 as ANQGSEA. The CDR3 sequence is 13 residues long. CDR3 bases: TGCAGCGTTGAGACAGGGTTGGGTCAGCCCCAGCATTTT. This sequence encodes CSVETGLGQPQHF.

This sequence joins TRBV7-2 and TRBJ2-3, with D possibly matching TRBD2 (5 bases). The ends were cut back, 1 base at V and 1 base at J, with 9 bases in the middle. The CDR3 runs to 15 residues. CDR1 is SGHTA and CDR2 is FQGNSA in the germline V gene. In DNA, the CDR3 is TGTGCCAGCAGCTTAGGAACTAGGGGCACAGATACGCAGTATTTT. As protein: CASSLGTRGTDTQYF. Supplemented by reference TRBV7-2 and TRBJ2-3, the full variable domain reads GAGVSQSPSNKVTEKGKDVELRCDPISGHTALYWYRQSLGQGLEFLIYFQGNSAPDKSGLPSDRFSAERTGGSVSTLTIQRTQQEDSAVYLCASSLGTRGTDTQYFGPGTRLTVL.

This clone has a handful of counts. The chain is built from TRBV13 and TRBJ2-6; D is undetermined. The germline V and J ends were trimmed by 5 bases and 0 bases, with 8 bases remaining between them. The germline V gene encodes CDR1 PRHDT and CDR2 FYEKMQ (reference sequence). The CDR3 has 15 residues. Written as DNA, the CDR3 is TGTGCCAGCAGCCCCCAGGTCTCTGGGGCCAACGTCCTGACTTTC. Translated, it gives CASSPQVSGANVLTF.

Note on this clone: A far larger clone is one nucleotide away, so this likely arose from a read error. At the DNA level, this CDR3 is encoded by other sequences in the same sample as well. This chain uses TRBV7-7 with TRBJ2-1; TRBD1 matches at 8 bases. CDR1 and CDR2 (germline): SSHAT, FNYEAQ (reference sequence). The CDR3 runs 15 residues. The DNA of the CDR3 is TGTGCCAGCAGCATAGGACAGGGACCCTATAATGAGCAGTTCTTC. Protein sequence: CASSIGQGPYNEQFF.

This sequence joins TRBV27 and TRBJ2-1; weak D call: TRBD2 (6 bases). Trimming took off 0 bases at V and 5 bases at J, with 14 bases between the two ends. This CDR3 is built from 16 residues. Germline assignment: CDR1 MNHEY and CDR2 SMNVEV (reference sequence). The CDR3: CASSLSLALGNNEQFF. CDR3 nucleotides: TGTGCCAGCAGTTTATCCCTAGCGTTGGGGAACAATGAGCAGTTCTTC.

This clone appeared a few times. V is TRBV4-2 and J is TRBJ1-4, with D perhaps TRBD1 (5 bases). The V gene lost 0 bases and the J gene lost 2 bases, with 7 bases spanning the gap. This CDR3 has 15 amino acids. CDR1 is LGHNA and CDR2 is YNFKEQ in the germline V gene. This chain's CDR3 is CASSQERGTNEKLFF. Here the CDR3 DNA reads TGTGCCAGCAGCCAAGAGCGGGGGACTAATGAAAAACTGTTTTTT.

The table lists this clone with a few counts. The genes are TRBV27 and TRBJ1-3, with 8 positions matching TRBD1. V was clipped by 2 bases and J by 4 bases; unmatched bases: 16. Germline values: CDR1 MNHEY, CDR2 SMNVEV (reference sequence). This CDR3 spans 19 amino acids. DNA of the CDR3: TGTGCCAGCAGTTTACAACTTCTCCATGACAGGGGATCAGGAAACACCATATATTTT. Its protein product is CASSLQLLHDRGSGNTIYF.

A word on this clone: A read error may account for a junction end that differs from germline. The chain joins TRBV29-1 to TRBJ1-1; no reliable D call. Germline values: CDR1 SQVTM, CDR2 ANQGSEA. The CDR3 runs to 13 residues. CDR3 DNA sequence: TGCAGCGTTGAGTCTGGGCAGTTCACTGGAGCTTTCTTT. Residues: CSVESGQFTGAFF.

Written as DNA, the CDR3 is TGTGCCAGCAGCCCAAGGGGCCCCGGGCTAACCGGGGAGCTGTTTTTT. Encoded protein: CASSPRGPGLTGELFF. The genes are TRBV7-9 and TRBJ2-2; weak D call: TRBD1 (5 bases). This CDR3 has 16 residues. The ends were cut back, 5 bases at V and 5 bases at J, with 18 bases in the middle. The V gene's germline CDR1 is SEHNR and CDR2 FQNEAQ (reference sequence).

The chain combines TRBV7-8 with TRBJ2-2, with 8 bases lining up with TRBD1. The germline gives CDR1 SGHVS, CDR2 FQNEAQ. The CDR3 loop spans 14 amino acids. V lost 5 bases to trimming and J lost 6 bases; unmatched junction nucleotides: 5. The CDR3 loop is CASSQTGVPGELFF. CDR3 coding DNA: TGTGCCAGCAGCCAGACAGGGGTACCCGGGGAGCTGTTTTTT.

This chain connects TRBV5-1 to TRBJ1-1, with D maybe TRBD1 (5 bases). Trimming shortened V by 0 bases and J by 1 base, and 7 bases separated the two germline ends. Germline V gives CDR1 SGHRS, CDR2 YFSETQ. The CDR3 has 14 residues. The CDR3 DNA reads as TGCGCCAGCAGCTTGGGACAGCCGAACACTGAAGCTTTCTTT. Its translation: CASSLGQPNTEAFF.

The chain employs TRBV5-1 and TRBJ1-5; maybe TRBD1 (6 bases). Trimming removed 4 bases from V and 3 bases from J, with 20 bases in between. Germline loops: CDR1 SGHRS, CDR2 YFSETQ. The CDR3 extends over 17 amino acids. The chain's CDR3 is CASSTGWGGFNNQPQHF. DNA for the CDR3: TGCGCCAGCAGCACCGGATGGGGGGGCTTCAACAATCAGCCCCAGCATTTT.